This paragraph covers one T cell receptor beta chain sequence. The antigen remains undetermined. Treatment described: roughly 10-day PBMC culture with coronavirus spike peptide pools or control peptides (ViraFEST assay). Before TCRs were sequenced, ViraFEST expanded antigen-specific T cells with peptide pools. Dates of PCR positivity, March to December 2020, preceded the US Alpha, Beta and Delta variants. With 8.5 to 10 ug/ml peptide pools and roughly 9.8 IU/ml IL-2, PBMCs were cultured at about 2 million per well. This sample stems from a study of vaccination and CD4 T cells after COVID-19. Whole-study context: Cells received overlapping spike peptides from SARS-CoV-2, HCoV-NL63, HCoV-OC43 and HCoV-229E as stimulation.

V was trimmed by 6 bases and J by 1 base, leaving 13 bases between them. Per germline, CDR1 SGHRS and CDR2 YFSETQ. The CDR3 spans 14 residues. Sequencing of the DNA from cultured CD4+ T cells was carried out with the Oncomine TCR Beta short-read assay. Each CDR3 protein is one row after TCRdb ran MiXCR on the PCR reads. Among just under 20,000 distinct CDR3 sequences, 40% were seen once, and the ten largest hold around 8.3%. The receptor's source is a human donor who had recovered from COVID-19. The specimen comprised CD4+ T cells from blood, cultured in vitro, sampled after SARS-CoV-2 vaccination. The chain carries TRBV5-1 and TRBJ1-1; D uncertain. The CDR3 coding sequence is TGCGCCAGCACTACTCAGGCAGAGAACACTGAAGCTTTCTTT. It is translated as CASTTQAENTEAFF. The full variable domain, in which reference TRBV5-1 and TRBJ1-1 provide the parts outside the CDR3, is KAGVTQTPRYLIKTRGQQVTLSCSPISGHRSVSWYQQTPGQGLQFLFEYFSETQRNKGNFPGRFSGRQFSNSRSEMNVSTLELGDSALYLCASTTQAENTEAFFGQGTRLTVV.